This paragraph reports one T cell receptor beta chain. There are a few counts of this clone. Its antigen is not yet known. Per-base qualities were not stored, and no clone one base away is much larger. This specimen comes from a study of blood T cell repertoires in COVID-19 (dated by TCRdb to the early 2020s). About the investigation overall: Collaborator samples came from the United States, Italy and Spain and covered acute and convalescent phases of COVID-19. The prospective study material was composed of cDNA or gDNA derived from T cells, B-cell-depleted T cells, or PBMCs. Deeply sampled blood TCRbeta repertoires from subjects exposed to, actively infected with, or recovered from COVID-19 were included in the dataset. The repertoires were released in a freely available public database meant as a resource for research on the immune response to SARS-CoV-2. The samples were drawn from two sources: the first 160 participants of the ongoing ImmuneRACE study, and 1,254 subjects contributed by 6 global collaborators. The sample metadata nearly always contained a de-identified subject ID, COVID-19 status, age in years and sex. Where available, HLA class I and class II types were obtained from metadata supplied by the sample provider rather than from assay-based typing.

The CDR3 spans 18 residues, from the cysteine through the phenylalanine. The sequence is cut down to CDR3 DNA, 54 bases in frame from base 1. V loses 0 bases, J loses 4 bases, and the germline ends lie 21 bases apart. The CDR1 and CDR2 encoded by the germline V gene are SGHVS and FQNEAQ. Here is what the overall study found, with its caveats: Clinical and demographic metadata were provided uncurated, with the amount varying by source and participant.

Participants in the prospective study were aged roughly 18 to 89 years, lived in some 24 United States geographic areas, and enrolled through a virtual design. In the prospective study, participants were assigned to cohorts based on the clinical history participants reported in a screening survey and a study questionnaire. ImmuneRACE Cohort 3 recovered participants were defined by two consecutive negative NP/OP PCR tests, healthcare professional clearance, or symptom resolution. Mobile phlebotomists in the prospective study collected whole blood, serum and a nasopharyngeal or oropharyngeal swab from every participant. Over an approximately 2-month period, participants in the prospective study had the option of providing additional blood draws and questionnaires. Before DNA extraction, prospective study blood samples were shipped either frozen or at room temperature. TCRbeta CDR3 regions were amplified from genomic DNA by means of the immunoSEQ Assay, a bias-controlled multiplex PCR. The original pipeline was this. Nucleated cell counts per sample were estimated from amplification of reference gene primers within the assay. To quantify the absolute abundance of each unique TCRbeta CDR3 rearrangement, sequence reads were collapsed and filtered. Productive Simpson clonality was computed per sample as the square root of Simpson's diversity index over productive rearrangements. TCRdb stores this immuneACCESS table with in-frame sequences only. Part of the clones is absent; in the studies checked, under half of the shortfall reflects unresolved V genes, and no reason is known for the rest. V and J calls and clone size are as listed in that table; D and trimming were resolved from the DNA. The sample table records around 190,000 clones; roughly four fifths of these occur just once. The ten largest clones take up roughly 8.7% of the sample.

The clonotype was recovered from a man between 40 and 49 years old who had recovered from COVID-19. The receptor chain draws on TRBV7-8 and TRBJ1-2; D gene: possibly TRBD1, on 6 matching bases. Specimen: PBMCs or T cells enriched from blood (not recorded which). The nucleotides are TGTGCCAGCAGCTTAGCGAGTCGCAGGGGCGGCTGGGTCTATGGCTACACCTTC. It specifies CASSLASRRGGWVYGYTF.